The T cell receptor beta chain under discussion was sequenced for a study of molecular identifiers for immune sequencing clone quantification. Turning to the study itself: Within a replicate experiment, RNA obtained from either around 20,000 or 99,000 naive CD8 cells was divided into five aliquots, and four of those aliquots were then sequenced. General study findings and limits: Over 99% of CMV-specific effector molecules, but under 1% of naive ones, were in clones above 20 copies. In cases of identical TCR molecules sharing a barcode, highly expanded clone sizes could be underestimated.

The V and J ends lost 4 bases and 5 bases respectively, with 18 bases between them. The germline gives CDR1 DFQATT, CDR2 SNEGSKA (reference sequence). This CDR3 spans 14 amino acids. TCRdb analysed the PCR reads with MiXCR anew, one entry per CDR3 protein. Of approximately 550,000 distinct CDR3 sequences in the sample, 25% are singletons; the top ten hold around 0.76%. With respect to this clonotype: What it binds is unknown.

This receptor was taken from a human donor in good health. Some libraries in this study had Jurkat cell RNA spiked in. The sequenced material came from naive CD8+ T cells from blood, with Jurkat cell RNA spiked in. Noted subset: FACS-sorted CD8+CD4-CCR7+CD45RA+ naive T cells. The chain links TRBV20-1 to TRBJ2-7, with D maybe TRBD2 (6 bases). The DNA for the CDR3 is TGCAGTGCTACCCCACGGGGAGGTCATGACGAGCAGTACTTC. Translating gives CSATPRGGHDEQYF.